The 14 T cell receptor beta chains listed next were all sequenced from one sample in a study of neurological immune-mediated disorders. TCRdb passed the 5' RACE reads through MiXCR, listing each CDR3 protein once. Here the sample spans 65,000 to 85,000 distinct CDR3 sequences, 5.8% being singletons. Time point meaning: longitudinal time-point 2. Sequencing was performed on PBMCs. The source is a woman aged 55-75 years with multiple sclerosis.

This clonotype was counted many times. This chain connects TRBV7-8 to TRBJ2-5; D gene uncertain. Trimming cost V 1 base and J 1 base, with 7 bases left between them. In germline, CDR1 is SGHVS, CDR2 FQNEAQ. This CDR3 region has 14 residues. The CDR3 DNA is TGTGCCAGCAGCTTAGAGGCGTCCCAAGAGACCCAGTACTTC. Encoded protein: CASSLEASQETQYF.

This clonotype was seen repeatedly, ten times or more. J is TRBJ2-7 and V is TRBV12-3 or TRBV12-4; the match to TRBD2 covers 13 bases. This CDR3 is built from 16 residues. Trimming took 5 bases from V and 5 from J; bases not matched to a gene: 9. The CDR3 DNA sequence: TGTGCCAGCAGTCTCCGACTAGCGGGGGGAGCCCACGAGCAGTACTTC. This gives the protein CASSLRLAGGAHEQYF.

In this sample, this clonotype turned up many times. This chain joins TRBV29-1 and TRBJ1-1; 9 nucleotides align to TRBD1. Germline V gene sequence: CDR1 SQVTM, CDR2 ANQGSEA. The CDR3 consists of 11 residues. The V and J ends lost 6 bases and 6 bases, in that order; junction bases with no gene match: 2. Written as DNA, the CDR3 is TGCAGCGTCCGGACAGGGGCTGAAGCTTTCTTT. Translated, it gives CSVRTGAEAFF.

This clonotype was seen a few times. V usage is TRBV11-2 and J usage is TRBJ2-5; D remains unclear. The germline V and J ends were trimmed by 5 bases and 4 bases, with 14 bases remaining between them. CDR3 length equals 14 residues. Germline CDR1 and CDR2: SGHAT and FQNNGV. CDR3 DNA: TGTGCCAGCAGCCCACTACGCGGTCGAGAGACCCAGTACTTC. This codes for CASSPLRGRETQYF.

This clonotype showed up many times. The chain recombines TRBV14 with TRBJ1-2, with a weak D call TRBD1 (6 bases). Germline lookup yields CDR1 SGHDN and CDR2 FVKESK. The V and J ends lost 8 bases and 7 bases respectively, with 20 bases between them. This CDR3 region has 14 residues. The CDR3 loop reads CASLHTGANGGYTF. The CDR3 bases are TGTGCCAGCTTACATACGGGGGCAAATGGTGGCTACACCTTC.

This chain uses TRBV11-2 with TRBJ2-5; 8 bases align to TRBD1. Germline CDR1 is SGHAT and CDR2 is FQNNGV. The ends lost 1 base at V and 4 bases at J; junction bases unmatched: 5. CDR3 size: 15 residues. CDR3: CASSLAGQVRETQYF. For the CDR3, the DNA is TGTGCCAGCAGCTTAGCGGGACAGGTACGAGAGACCCAGTACTTC.

This clonotype was counted at least ten times. The chain is built from TRBV20-1 and TRBJ1-5; tentatively, D is TRBD1 (6 bases). The CDR3 has 17 residues. The ends were cut back, 1 base at V and 4 bases at J, with 20 bases in the middle. The V gene's germline CDR1 is DFQATT and CDR2 SNEGSKA (reference sequence). The CDR3 bases are TGCAGTGCTAGAGGAAATCAACAGGGTTTATGGAATCAGCCCCAGCATTTT. It translates to CSARGNQQGLWNQPQHF.

This clonotype was recorded many times. The chain employs TRBV11-2 and TRBJ1-1; 10 nucleotides line up with TRBD1. CDR3 size: 15 residues. Germline lookup yields CDR1 SGHAT and CDR2 FQNNGV. V shed 6 bases and J 5 bases; nucleotides not matched to a gene: 9. This CDR3 reads CASSSRDRGRTEAFF. DNA for the CDR3: TGTGCCAGCAGTAGTCGGGACAGGGGTAGGACTGAAGCTTTCTTT.

This clonotype was recorded at least ten times. The chain recombines TRBV5-1 with TRBJ1-6; 11 positions agree with TRBD1. This CDR3 is 16 amino acids long. Germline V gene data show CDR1 as SGHRS and CDR2 as YFSETQ. After removal of 0 bases from V and 7 bases from J, the junction contained 3 bases not matched to a gene. CDR3 nucleotides: TGCGCCAGCAGCTTGGCCGGGACAGGGGGGAATTCACCCCTCCACTTT. This translates into CASSLAGTGGNSPLHF.

In this sample, this clonotype turned up a few times. The V call is TRBV18, the J call TRBJ1-1; perhaps TRBD1 as D (6 bases). The germline CDR1 and CDR2 sequences are KGHSH and LQKENI. The CDR3 covers 15 residues. V lost 7 bases, J lost 1 base, and 16 bases lay in between. CDR3 loop: CASLDRQVANTEAFF. The CDR3 DNA is TGTGCCAGCTTAGACAGACAGGTGGCGAACACTGAAGCTTTCTTT.

This clonotype was observed many times. The rearrangement uses TRBV5-1 and TRBJ2-5; D could derive from TRBD1 or TRBD2 (5 bases each). Germline lookup yields CDR1 SGHRS and CDR2 YFSETQ. Trimming pared 4 bases from V and 3 bases from J, leaving 16 bases between. CDR3 length equals 15 residues. CDR3 sequence (DNA): TGCGCCAGCAGCCCAGTCCCCGGGGCTGAAGAGACCCAGTACTTC. Translating it yields CASSPVPGAEETQYF.

Ten or more counts support this clonotype. This chain connects TRBV5-1 to TRBJ2-3; 7 bases agree with TRBD2. The V segment lost 4 bases and the J segment 1 base; nucleotides outside the gene matches: 9. CDR3 length: 16 amino acids. Germline lookup yields CDR1 SGHRS and CDR2 YFSETQ. The CDR3 loop is CASSPLVGGGTDTQYF. DNA for the CDR3: TGCGCCAGCAGCCCTCTGGTTGGGGGGGGCACAGATACGCAGTATTTT.

There are many counts of this clonotype. The chain uses TRBV12-3 or TRBV12-4 and TRBJ1-4, with D unclear. This CDR3 contains 14 residues. V was trimmed by 5 bases and J by 7 bases, leaving 14 bases between them. DNA of the CDR3: TGTGCCAGCAGTGGCTCGGTAAACGTTGAAAAACTGTTTTTT. Its protein product is CASSGSVNVEKLFF.

In its sample, this clonotype was seen once. This may come from a read error, since a much larger clone is one base off. The chain couples TRBV5-1 to TRBJ2-2, with D unresolved. The CDR3 runs to 14 residues. The germline V gene has CDR1 SGHRS and CDR2 YFSETQ. Written as DNA, the CDR3 is TGCGCCAGCAGCCCCACTGCGAACACCGTGGAGCTGTTTTTT. It codes for CASSPTANTVELFF.